This T cell receptor (beta chain) was identified in a study of T-cell reconstitution after alpha-beta-depleted transplantation in children. Researchers prepared the TCRbeta library using unique molecular identifiers, the study reports. One entry per CDR3 protein, called by TCRdb with MiXCR from the PCR reads. The table has approximately 390,000 distinct CDR3 sequences, 9.5% to 13% seen once. This clonotype was detected a few times. This TCR derives from a human donor who donated a stem cell graft to a child with acute myeloid leukemia. Sequenced material: PBMCs from the stem cell graft donor, taken from the stem cell graft.

CDR3: CASSLTGPQGTQYF. The CDR3 DNA follows: TGTGCCAGCAGCCTCACCGGGCCTCAAGGAACCCAGTACTTC. The V and J genes are TRBV7-3 and TRBJ2-5; D call uncertain. Trimming shortened V by 5 bases and J by 8 bases, and 18 bases separated the two germline ends. The germline V gene encodes CDR1 SGHTA and CDR2 FQGTGA. The CDR3 runs 14 residues. Complete variable domain (other parts from reference TRBV7-3 and TRBJ2-5): GAGVSQTPSNKVTEKGKYVELRCDPISGHTALYWYRQSLGQGPEFLIYFQGTGAADDSGLPNDRFFAVRPEGSVSTLKIQRTERGDSAVYLCASSLTGPQGTQYFGPGTRLLVL.